This T cell receptor beta chain was captured in a study of T-cell reconstitution after alpha-beta-depleted transplantation in children. Unique molecular identifiers were incorporated during preparation of the TCRbeta library. TCRdb re-analysed the PCR reads in MiXCR, keeping a single row per CDR3 protein. In the table there are about 490,000 distinct CDR3 sequences, 10% to 13% of which are singletons. CDR1 and CDR2 (germline): MNHEY, SVGEGT. The CDR3 runs to 15 residues. Trimming stripped 0 bases from V and 7 bases from J, with 13 bases between. Sequencing used PBMCs, obtained before TCRalphabeta/CD19-depleted stem cell transplant. The chain joins TRBV6-2 or TRBV6-3 to TRBJ1-5; possible D gene TRBD1, 6 bases. This TCR derives from a child aged 2 to 10 with inherited bone marrow failure, due to receive a stem cell transplant. CDR3 nucleotide sequence: TGTGCCAGCAGTTACTCAGACAGGAGGAGACAGCCCCAGCATTTT. Its translation is CASSYSDRRRQPQHF.